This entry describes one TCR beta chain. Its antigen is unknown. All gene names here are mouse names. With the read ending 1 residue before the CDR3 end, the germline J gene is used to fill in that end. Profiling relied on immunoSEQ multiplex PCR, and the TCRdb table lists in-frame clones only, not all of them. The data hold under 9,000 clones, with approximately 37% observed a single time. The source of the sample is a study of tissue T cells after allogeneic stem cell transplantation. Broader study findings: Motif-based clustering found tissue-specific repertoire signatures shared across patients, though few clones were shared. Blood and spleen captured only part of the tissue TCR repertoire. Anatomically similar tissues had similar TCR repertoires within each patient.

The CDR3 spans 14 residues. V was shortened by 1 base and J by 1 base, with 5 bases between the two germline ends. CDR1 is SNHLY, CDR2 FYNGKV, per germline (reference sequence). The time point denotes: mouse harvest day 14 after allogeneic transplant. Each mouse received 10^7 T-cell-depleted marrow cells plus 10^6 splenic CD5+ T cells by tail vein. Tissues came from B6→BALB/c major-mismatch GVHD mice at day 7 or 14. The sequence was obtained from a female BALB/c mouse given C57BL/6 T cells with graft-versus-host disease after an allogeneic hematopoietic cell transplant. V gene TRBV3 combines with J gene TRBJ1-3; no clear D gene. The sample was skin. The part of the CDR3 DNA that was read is TGTGCCAGCAGCTTAGGGGGATCTGGAAATACGCTCTAT. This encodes CASSLGGSGNTLY. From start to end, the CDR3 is CASSLGGSGNTLYF.